This TCR beta chain is drawn from a study of blood T cell repertoires in COVID-19. On the study more broadly: Samples came from the United States, Italy and Spain, spanning acute and convalescent COVID-19. The analysed material was cDNA or gDNA that came from T cells, B-cell-depleted T cells, or PBMCs.

Repertoires were generated with immunoSEQ multiplex PCR, while TCRdb's copy carries only in-frame clones and drops some. The sample holds about 300,000 clones, roughly nine tenths seen once. The sequence derives from a woman in her forties or fifties who had been exposed to COVID-19. The sample taken for sequencing was PBMCs or T cells enriched from blood (not recorded which).

The CDR3 sequence is CASTVLAEHQETQYF. In nucleotides, the CDR3 is TGCGCCAGCACCGTACTAGCGGAGCACCAAGAGACCCAGTACTTC. The chain is built from TRBV10-1 and TRBJ2-5; 8 nucleotides line up with TRBD2. Losses at the gene ends were 7 bases for V and 0 bases for J; bases not matched to a gene: 7. Germline V gene sequence: CDR1 WNHNN, CDR2 SYGVQD (reference sequence). This CDR3 region has 15 residues.